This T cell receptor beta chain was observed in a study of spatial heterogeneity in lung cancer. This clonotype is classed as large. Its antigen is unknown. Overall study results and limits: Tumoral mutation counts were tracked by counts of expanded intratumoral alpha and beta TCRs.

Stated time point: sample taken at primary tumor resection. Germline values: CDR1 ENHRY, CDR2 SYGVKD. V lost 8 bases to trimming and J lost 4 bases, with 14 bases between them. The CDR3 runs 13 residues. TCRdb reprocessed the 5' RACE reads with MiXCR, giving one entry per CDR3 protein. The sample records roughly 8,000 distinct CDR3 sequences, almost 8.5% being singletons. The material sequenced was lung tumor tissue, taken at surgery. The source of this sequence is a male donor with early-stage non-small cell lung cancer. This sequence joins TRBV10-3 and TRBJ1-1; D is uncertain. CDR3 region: CAISALEGTEAFF. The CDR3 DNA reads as TGTGCCATCTCCGCGTTAGAGGGCACTGAAGCTTTCTTT.